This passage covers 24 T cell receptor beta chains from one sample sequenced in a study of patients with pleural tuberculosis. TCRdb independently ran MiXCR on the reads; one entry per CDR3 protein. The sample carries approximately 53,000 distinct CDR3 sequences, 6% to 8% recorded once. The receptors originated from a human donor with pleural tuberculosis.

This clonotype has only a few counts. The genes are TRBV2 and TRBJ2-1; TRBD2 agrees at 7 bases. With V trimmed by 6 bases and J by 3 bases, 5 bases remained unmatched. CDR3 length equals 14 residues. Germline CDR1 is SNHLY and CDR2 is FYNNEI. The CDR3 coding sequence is TGTGCCAGCAGCGTGGGGGGGGTCTACAATGAGCAGTTCTTC. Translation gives CASSVGGVYNEQFF.

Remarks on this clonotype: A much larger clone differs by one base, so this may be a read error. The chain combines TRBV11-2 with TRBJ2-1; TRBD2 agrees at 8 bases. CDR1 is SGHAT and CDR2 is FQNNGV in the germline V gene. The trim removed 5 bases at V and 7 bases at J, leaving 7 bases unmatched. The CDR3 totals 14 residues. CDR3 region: CASSPEGLDNEQFF. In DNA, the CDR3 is TGTGCCAGCAGCCCGGAGGGACTAGATAATGAGCAGTTCTTC.

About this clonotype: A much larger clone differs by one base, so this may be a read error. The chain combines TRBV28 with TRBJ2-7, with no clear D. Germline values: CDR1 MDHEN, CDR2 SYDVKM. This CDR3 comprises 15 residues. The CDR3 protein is CASSLRSVLSYERYF. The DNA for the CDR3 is TGTGCCAGCAGTTTAAGGTCCGTCCTCTCCTACGAGCGGTACTTC. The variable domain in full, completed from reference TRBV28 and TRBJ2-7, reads DVKVTQSSRYLVKRTGEKVFLECVQDMDHENMFWYRQDPGLGLRLIYFSYDVKMKEKGDIPEGYSVSREKKERFSLILESASTNQTSMYLCASSLRSVLSYERYFGPGTRLTVT.

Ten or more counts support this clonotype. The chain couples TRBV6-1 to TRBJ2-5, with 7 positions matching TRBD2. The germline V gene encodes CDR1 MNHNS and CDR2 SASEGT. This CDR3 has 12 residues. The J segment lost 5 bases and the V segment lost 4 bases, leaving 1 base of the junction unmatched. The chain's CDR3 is CASSGSGETQYF. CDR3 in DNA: TGTGCCAGCAGTGGTAGCGGGGAGACCCAGTACTTC.

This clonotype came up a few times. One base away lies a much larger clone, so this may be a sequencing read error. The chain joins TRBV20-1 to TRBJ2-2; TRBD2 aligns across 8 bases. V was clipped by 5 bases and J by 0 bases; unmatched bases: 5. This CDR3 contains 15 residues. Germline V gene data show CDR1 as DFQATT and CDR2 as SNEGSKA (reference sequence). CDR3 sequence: CSAPLAGPNTGELFF. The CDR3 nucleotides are TGCAGTGCTCCTTTAGCGGGACCGAACACCGGGGAGCTGTTTTTT.

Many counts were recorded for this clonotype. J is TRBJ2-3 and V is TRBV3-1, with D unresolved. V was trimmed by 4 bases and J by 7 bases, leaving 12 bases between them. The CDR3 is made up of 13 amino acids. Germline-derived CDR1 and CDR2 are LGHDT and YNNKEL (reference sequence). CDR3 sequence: CASSPKPINTQYF. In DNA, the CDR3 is TGTGCCAGCAGCCCGAAGCCCATAAATACGCAGTATTTT.

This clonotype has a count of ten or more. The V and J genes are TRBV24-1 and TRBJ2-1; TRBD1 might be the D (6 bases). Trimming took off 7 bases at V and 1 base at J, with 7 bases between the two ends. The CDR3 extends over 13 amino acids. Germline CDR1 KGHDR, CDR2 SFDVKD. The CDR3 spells CATRDSSYNEQFF. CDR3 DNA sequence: TGTGCCACCAGGGACAGTTCCTACAATGAGCAGTTCTTC.

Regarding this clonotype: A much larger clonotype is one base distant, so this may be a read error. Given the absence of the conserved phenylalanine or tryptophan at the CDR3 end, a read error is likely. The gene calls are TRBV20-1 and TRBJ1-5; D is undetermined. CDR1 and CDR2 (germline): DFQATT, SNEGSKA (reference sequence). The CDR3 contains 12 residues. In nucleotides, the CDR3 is TGCAGTGCTACCTCCGGAAATCGGCCCCAGCATTCT. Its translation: CSATSGNRPQHS.

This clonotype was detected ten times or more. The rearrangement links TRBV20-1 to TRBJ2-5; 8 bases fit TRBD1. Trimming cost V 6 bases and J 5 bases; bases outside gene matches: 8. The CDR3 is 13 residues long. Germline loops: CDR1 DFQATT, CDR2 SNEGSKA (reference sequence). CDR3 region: CSATSTGGETQYF. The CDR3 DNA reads TGCAGTGCCACAAGCACAGGGGGGGAGACCCAGTACTTC.

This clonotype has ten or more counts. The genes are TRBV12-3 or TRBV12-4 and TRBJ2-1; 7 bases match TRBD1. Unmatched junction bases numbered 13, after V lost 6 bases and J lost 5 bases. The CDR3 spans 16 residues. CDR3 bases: TGTGCCAGCAGACTTTCGGGACAGAGAGAAAACAATGAGCAGTTCTTC. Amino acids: CASRLSGQRENNEQFF.

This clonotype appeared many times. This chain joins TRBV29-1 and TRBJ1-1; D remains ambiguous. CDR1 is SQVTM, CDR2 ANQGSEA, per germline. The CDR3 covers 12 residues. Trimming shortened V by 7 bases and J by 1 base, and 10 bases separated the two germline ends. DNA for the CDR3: TGCAGCGCGCGGACCTCGAACACTGAAGCTTTCTTT. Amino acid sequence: CSARTSNTEAFF. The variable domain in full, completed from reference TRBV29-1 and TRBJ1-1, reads SAVISQKPSRDICQRGTSLTIQCQVDSQVTMMFWYRQQPGQSLTLIATANQGSEATYESGFVIDKFPISRPNLTFSTLTVSNMSPEDSSIYLCSARTSNTEAFFGQGTRLTVV.

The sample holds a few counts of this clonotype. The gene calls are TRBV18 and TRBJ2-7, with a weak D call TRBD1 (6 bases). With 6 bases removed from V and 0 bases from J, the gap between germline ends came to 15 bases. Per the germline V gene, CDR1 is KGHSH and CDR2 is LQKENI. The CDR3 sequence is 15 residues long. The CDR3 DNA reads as TGTGCCAGCTCCCAGGGGTCAACCTCCTCCTACGAGCAGTACGTC. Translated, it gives CASSQGSTSSYEQYV.

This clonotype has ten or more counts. The CDR3 DNA reads TGCAGTGCTAGTATCCCCCGAGGGGGCTACACCTTC. It is translated as CSASIPRGGYTF. The V and J genes are TRBV20-1 and TRBJ1-2; D not certain. The CDR3 totals 12 residues. The V and J ends lost 3 bases and 8 bases respectively, with 13 bases between them. Germline values: CDR1 DFQATT, CDR2 SNEGSKA (reference sequence).

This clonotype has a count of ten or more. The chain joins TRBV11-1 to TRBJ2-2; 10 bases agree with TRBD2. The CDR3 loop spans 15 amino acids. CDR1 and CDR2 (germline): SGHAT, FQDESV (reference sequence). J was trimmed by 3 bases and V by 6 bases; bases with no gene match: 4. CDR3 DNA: TGTGCCAGCAGATCGAGCGGGAGGGACACCGGGGAGCTGTTTTTT. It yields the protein CASRSSGRDTGELFF.

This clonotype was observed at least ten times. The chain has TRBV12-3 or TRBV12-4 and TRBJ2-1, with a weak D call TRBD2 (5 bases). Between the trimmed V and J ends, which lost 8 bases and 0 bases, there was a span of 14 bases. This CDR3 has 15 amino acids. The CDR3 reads CASEAGLSSYNEQFF. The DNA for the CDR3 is TGTGCCAGCGAGGCGGGTCTGAGCTCCTACAATGAGCAGTTCTTC.

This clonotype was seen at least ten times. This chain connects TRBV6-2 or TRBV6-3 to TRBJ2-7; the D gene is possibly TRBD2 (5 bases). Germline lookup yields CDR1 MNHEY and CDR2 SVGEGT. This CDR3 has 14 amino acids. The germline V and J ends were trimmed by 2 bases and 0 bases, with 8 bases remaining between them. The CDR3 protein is CASSYRADSYEQYF. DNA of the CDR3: TGTGCCAGCAGTTACCGAGCGGACTCCTACGAGCAGTACTTC.

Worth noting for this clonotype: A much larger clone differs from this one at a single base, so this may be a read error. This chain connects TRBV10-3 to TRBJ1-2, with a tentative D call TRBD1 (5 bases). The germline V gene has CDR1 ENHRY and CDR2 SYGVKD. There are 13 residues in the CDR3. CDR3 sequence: CDISEDRGSGYTF. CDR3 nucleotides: TGTGACATCAGTGAGGATAGGGGATCTGGCTACACCTTC.

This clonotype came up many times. CDR3 DNA: TGCAGCGTAGGACAGCCTAATAACTATGGCTACACCTTC. Translating it yields CSVGQPNNYGYTF. The chain employs TRBV29-1 and TRBJ1-2, with a possible D match to TRBD1 (6 bases). V lost 6 bases to trimming and J lost 1 base, with 12 bases between them. CDR3 length equals 13 residues. Germline V gene data show CDR1 as SQVTM and CDR2 as ANQGSEA.

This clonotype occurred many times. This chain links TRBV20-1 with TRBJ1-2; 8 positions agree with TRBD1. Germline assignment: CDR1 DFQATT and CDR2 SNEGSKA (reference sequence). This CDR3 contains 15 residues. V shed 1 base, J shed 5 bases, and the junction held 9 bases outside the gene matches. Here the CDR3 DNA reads TGCAGTGCTAGAGCCCGGGACAGGATCGCTTATGGCTACACCTTC. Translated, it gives CSARARDRIAYGYTF.

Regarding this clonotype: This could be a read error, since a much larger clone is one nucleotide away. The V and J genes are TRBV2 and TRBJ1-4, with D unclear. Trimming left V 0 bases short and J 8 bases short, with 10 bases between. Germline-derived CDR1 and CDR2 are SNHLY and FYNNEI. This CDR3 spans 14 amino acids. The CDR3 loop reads CASSEAQAREKLFF. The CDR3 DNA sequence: TGTGCCAGCAGTGAAGCGCAGGCGCGAGAAAAACTGTTTTTT.

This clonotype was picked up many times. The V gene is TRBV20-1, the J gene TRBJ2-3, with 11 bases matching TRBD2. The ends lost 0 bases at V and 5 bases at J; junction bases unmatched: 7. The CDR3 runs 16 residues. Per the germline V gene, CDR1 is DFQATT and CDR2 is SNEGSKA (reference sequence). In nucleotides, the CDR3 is TGCAGTGCTAGAGATATAGCGGGAGGGCGCAAAGATACGCAGTATTTT. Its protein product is CSARDIAGGRKDTQYF.

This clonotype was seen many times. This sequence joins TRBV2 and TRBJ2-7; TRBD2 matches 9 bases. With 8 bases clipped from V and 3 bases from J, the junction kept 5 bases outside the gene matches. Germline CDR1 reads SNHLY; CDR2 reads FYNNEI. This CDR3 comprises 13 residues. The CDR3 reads CASLGLAVYEQYF. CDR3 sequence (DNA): TGTGCCAGCTTGGGACTAGCCGTCTACGAGCAGTACTTC.

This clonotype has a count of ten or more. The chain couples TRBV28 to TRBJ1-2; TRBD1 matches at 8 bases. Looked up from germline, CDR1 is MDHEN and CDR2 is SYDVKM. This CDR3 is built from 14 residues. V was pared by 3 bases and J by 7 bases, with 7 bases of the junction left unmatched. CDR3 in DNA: TGTGCCAGCAGTTTCCCTGGACAGGGAAGTGGCTACACCTTC. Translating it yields CASSFPGQGSGYTF.

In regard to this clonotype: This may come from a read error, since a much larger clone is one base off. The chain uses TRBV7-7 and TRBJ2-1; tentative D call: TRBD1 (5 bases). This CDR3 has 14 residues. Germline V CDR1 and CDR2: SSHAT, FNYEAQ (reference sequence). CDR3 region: CASSLNRSDDEQFF. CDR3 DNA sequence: TGTGCTAGCAGCTTAAACAGGAGCGATGATGAGCAGTTCTTC.